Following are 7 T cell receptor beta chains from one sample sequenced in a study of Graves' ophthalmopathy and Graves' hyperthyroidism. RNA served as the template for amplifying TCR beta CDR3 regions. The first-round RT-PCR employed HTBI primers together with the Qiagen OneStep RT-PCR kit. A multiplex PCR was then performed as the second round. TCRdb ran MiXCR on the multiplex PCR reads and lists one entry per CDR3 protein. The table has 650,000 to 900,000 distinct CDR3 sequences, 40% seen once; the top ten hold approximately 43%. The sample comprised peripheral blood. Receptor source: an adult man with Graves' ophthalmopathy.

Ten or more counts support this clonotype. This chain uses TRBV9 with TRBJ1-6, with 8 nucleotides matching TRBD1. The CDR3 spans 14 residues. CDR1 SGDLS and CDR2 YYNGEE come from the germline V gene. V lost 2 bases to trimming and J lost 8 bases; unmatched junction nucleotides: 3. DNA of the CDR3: TGTGCCAGCAGCGTGACAGGGGAGGATTCACCCCTCCACTTT. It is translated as CASSVTGEDSPLHF.

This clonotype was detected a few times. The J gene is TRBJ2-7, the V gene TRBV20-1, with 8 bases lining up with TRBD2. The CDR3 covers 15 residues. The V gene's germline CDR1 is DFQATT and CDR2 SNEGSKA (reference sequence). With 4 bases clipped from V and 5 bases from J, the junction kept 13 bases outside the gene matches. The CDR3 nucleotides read TGCAGTGCTATAAGCGGGGGCCAAGCACCTAACGAGCAGTACTTC. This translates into CSAISGGQAPNEQYF.

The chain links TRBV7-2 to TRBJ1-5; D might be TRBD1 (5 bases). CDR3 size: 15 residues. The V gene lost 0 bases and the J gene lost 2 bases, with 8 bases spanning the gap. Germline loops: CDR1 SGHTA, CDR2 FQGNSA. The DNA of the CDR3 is TGTGCCAGCAGCTTAGCGGAGGGGCGCAATCAGCCCCAGCATTTT. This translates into CASSLAEGRNQPQHF. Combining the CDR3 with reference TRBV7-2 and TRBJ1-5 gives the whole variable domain GAGVSQSPSNKVTEKGKDVELRCDPISGHTALYWYRQSLGQGLEFLIYFQGNSAPDKSGLPSDRFSAERTGGSVSTLTIQRTQQEDSAVYLCASSLAEGRNQPQHFGDGTRLSIL.

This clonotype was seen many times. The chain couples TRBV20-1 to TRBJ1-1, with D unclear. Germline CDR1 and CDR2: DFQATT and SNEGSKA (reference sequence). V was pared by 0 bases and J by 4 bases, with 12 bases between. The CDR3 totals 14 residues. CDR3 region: CSARDRGGSTEAFF. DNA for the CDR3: TGCAGTGCTAGAGATCGAGGAGGGTCCACTGAAGCTTTCTTT.

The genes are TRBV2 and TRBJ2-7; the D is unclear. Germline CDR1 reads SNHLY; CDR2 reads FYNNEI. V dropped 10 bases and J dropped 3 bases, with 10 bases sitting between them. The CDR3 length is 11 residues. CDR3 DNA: TGTGCCACAAAGGTGGGCTACGAGCAGTACTTC. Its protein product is CATKVGYEQYF. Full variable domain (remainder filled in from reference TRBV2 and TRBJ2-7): EPEVTQTPSHQVTQMGQEVILRCVPISNHLYFYWYRQILGQKVEFLVSFYNNEISEKSEIFDDQFSVERPDGSNFTLKIRSTKLEDSAMYFCATKVGYEQYFGPGTRLTVT.

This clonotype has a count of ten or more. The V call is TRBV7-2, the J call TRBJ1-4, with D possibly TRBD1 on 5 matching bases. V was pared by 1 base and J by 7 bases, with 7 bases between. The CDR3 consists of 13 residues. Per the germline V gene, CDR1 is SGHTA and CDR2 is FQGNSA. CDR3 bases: TGTGCCAGCAGCTTAGGGGGCGGTGAAAAACTGTTTTTT. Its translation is CASSLGGGEKLFF.

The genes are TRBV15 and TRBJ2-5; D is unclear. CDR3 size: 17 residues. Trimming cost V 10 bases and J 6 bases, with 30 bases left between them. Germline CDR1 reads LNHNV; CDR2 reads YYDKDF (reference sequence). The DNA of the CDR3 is TGTGCCAGCTCACCACCGATCCAGTTATGGGGTAAACAGACCCAGTACTTC. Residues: CASSPPIQLWGKQTQYF.